The 7 T cell receptor beta chains below come from one sample, sequenced in a study of blood T cells in healthy people across ages. Then a second PCR, running roughly 6 to 12 cycles, was carried out with a sample-barcoded 5' primer and a J-beta primer mix. TCRdb redid the calling of the 5' RACE reads with MiXCR, one entry per CDR3 protein. Found here are roughly 800,000 distinct CDR3 sequences, 20% to 30% of them singletons; the top ten hold 3% to 4%. In addition, the sample was reused for a study of T cells of mothers and their children.

The specimen sequenced was blood. The receptors stem from a boy aged 5-17 years in good health.

This clonotype occurred a few times. The V gene is TRBV4-3, the J gene TRBJ2-5; possible D gene TRBD2, 5 bases. Germline V lookup: CDR1 LGHNA, CDR2 YSLEER. CDR3 length: 15 residues. The ends were cut back, 1 base at V and 5 bases at J, with 14 bases in the middle. The CDR3 loop is CASSQARGSVETQYF. DNA of the CDR3: TGCGCCAGCAGCCAAGCCCGCGGTAGCGTGGAGACCCAGTACTTC.

The chain joins TRBV12-3 or TRBV12-4 to TRBJ2-6; the D is unclear. This CDR3 is 13 amino acids long. Trimming took off 3 bases at V and 4 bases at J, with 4 bases between the two ends. This chain's CDR3 is CASSFWGANVLTF. The CDR3 DNA reads as TGTGCCAGCAGTTTTTGGGGGGCCAACGTCCTGACTTTC.

This chain connects TRBV29-1 to TRBJ2-5, with 10 bases matching TRBD2. The J call may be incorrect, as the DNA end agrees better with TRBJ2-1. The CDR3 covers 15 residues. From germline, CDR1 is SQVTM and CDR2 ANQGSEA. The CDR3 sequence: CSVEGGTSALNEQFF. The CDR3 region has the DNA TGCAGCGTTGAAGGCGGGACTAGCGCCCTCAATGAGCAGTTCTTC.

This clonotype was recorded a few times. The V and J genes are TRBV29-1 and TRBJ2-5; TRBD2 might be the D (6 bases). CDR1 and CDR2 (germline): SQVTM, ANQGSEA. The CDR3 spans 12 residues. Between the trimmed V and J ends, which lost 4 bases and 3 bases, there was a span of 9 bases. Written as DNA, the CDR3 is TGCAGCGTTGGGGACTTCGAAGAGACCCAGTACTTC. Amino acid sequence: CSVGDFEETQYF.

V and J are TRBV20-1 and TRBJ1-1; D possibly corresponds to TRBD1 (6 bases). CDR1 is DFQATT and CDR2 is SNEGSKA in the germline V gene (reference sequence). The CDR3 is 11 amino acids. V was pared by 6 bases and J by 8 bases, with 13 bases between. The CDR3 sequence: CSAAVGAEAFF. DNA for the CDR3: TGCAGTGCAGCGGTGGGGGCCGAAGCTTTCTTT.

The chain has TRBV12-3 or TRBV12-4 and TRBJ2-2; perhaps TRBD2 as D (5 bases). Between the trimmed V and J ends, which lost 8 bases and 4 bases, there was a span of 8 bases. The CDR3 length is 12 residues. Here the CDR3 reads CASVGGTGELFF. The CDR3 DNA reads as TGTGCCAGCGTTGGAGGCACCGGGGAGCTGTTTTTT.

The chain is built from TRBV6-5 and TRBJ1-1; D gene unclear. V was cut by 2 bases and J by 1 base, with 8 bases left in between. Germline values: CDR1 MNHEY, CDR2 SVGAGI. This CDR3 region has 14 residues. The CDR3 spells CASSYTNTNTEAFF. The DNA for the CDR3 is TGTGCCAGCAGTTACACCAACACGAACACTGAAGCTTTCTTT.